This record covers a single T cell receptor beta chain. Its antigen is unknown. Repertoires were generated with immunoSEQ multiplex PCR, while TCRdb's copy carries only in-frame clones and drops some. The data hold around 62,000 clones, with 70% to 85% observed a single time. Collection of blood occurred at baseline, at cycle 4 day 1, and at cycle 7 day 1. This entry is derived from a study of OX40 agonist ivuxolimab in advanced cancers. Study at large: Ivuxolimab is an agonistic anti-OX40 (CD134) antibody, and patients were treated with it. Study-wide findings and caveats: Normalized T-cell clonal expansion was also low in a subset of nonresponders.

V lost 5 bases and J lost 1, with 17 bases in between. CDR1 is MDHEN, CDR2 SYDVKM, per germline. The CDR3 sequence is 16 residues long. This TCR was recovered from an adult with an advanced solid tumor such as melanoma, head and neck, liver or kidney cancer. The sequencing here drew on CD4+ or CD8+ T cells sorted from blood, taken in a trial of the OX40 agonist ivuxolimab. V and J are TRBV28 and TRBJ1-2; weak D call: TRBD1 (5 bases). In nucleotides, the CDR3 is TGTGCCAGCAGTCCCGTGGGCAGGGCCCTTAACTATGGCTACACCTTC. Encoded protein: CASSPVGRALNYGYTF.